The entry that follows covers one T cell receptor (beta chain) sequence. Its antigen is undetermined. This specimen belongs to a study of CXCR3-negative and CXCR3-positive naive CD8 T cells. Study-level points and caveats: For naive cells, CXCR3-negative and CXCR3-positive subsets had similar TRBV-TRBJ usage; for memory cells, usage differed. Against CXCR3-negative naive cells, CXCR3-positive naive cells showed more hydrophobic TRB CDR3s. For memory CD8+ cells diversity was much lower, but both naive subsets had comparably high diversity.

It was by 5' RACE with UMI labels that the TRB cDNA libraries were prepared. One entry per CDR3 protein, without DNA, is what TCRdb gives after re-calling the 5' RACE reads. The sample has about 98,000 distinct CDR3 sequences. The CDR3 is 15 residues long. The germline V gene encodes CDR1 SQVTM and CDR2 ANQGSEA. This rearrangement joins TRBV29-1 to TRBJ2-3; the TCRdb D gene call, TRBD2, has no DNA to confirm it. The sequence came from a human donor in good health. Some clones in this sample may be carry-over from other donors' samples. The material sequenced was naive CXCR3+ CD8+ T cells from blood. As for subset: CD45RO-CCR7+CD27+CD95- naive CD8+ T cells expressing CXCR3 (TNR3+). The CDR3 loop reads CSVGVSGGFTDTQYF.